What follows is one TCR beta chain and its context. Its antigen is unidentified. The CDR3 has 12 amino acids. The germline V gene encodes CDR1 SGHRS and CDR2 YFSETQ. Trimming cost V 3 bases and J 8 bases, with 6 bases left between them. This record comes from a study of T cell responses to AZD1222 COVID-19 vaccine. General study findings and limits: Baseline serostatus was positive in only six AZD1222 recipients. The peak T cell response came first, and repertoires were sampled only after it. In a largely white British group with more females than males, clonal diversity was possibly underestimated. The study reported that nearly half of spike-specific TCRs target unmutated variant regions.

The repertoire was sequenced with immunoSEQ multiplex PCR; TCRdb's copy has only in-frame clones and lacks some. The data contain under 60,000 clones, about 86% of them singletons. V is TRBV5-1 and J is TRBJ1-6, with D maybe TRBD1 (5 bases). Material: peripheral blood, obtained on day 0 of AZD1222 vaccination. The source is an adult in good health. The CDR3 here is CASSSGYSPLHF. In DNA form, the CDR3 reads TGCGCCAGCAGCTCAGGGTATTCACCCCTCCACTTT.